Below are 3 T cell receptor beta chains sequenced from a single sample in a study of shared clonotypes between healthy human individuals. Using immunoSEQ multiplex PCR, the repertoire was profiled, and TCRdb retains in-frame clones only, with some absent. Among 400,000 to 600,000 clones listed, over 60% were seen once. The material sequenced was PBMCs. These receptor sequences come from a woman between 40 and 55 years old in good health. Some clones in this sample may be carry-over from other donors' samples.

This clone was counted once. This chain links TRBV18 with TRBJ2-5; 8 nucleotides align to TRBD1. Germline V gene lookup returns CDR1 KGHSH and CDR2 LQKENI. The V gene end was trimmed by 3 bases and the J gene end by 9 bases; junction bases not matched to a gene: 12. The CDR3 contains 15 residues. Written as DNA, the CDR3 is TGTGCCAGCTCACCCATTCCGACAGGGGCCGTGGCCCAGTACTTC. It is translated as CASSPIPTGAVAQYF.

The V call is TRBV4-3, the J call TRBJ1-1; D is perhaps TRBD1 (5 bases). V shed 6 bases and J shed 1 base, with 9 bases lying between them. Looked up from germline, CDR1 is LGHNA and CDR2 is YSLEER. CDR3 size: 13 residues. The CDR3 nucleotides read TGCGCCAGCAGGTTACAGGAGAACACTGAAGCTTTCTTT. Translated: CASRLQENTEAFF.

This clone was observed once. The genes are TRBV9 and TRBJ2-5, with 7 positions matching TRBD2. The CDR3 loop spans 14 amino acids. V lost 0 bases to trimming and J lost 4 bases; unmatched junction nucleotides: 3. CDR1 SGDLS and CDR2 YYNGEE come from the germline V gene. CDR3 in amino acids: CASSVGLAAETQYF. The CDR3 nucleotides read TGTGCCAGCAGCGTAGGACTAGCTGCAGAGACCCAGTACTTC. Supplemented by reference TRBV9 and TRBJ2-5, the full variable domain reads DSGVTQTPKHLITATGQRVTLRCSPRSGDLSVYWYQQSLDQGLQFLIQYYNGEERAKGNILERFSAQQFPDLHSELNLSSLELGDSALYFCASSVGLAAETQYFGPGTRLLVL.